A single sample gave rise to the 32 T cell receptor beta chains below, sequenced in a study of CD4 T cells in relation to SARS-CoV-2 and coronaviruses. Only in-frame clones appear in the TCRdb table, and some are missing; sequencing was by immunoSEQ multiplex PCR. This sample has 16,000 or so clones; over 65% occur once, and the top ten carry nearly 10%. No antigen is known for these receptors. Before the COVID-19 pandemic, during about 2011-2019, CD4+ T cells were taken from unexposed donors. After about ten days of culture, CD4+ T cells were isolated. The sample comprised CD4+ T cells from PBMCs, cultured in vitro. These receptors were obtained from a human donor in good health.

The chain joins TRBV6-6 to TRBJ2-5; D ambiguous. From germline, CDR1 is MNHNY and CDR2 SVGAGI (reference sequence). CDR3 size: 14 residues. Trimming removed 0 bases from V and 5 bases from J, with 10 bases in between. The CDR3 loop reads CASSYSASGETQYF. The CDR3 nucleotides read TGTGCCAGCAGTTACTCGGCCAGTGGGGAGACCCAGTACTTC.

CDR3 DNA: TGCAGCTCAACGGAGGGAACCACTGAAGCTTTCTTT. It yields the protein CSSTEGTTEAFF. The chain carries TRBV29-1 and TRBJ1-1; D gene ambiguous. There are 12 residues in the CDR3. V was pared by 8 bases and J by 4 bases, with 14 bases between. CDR1 and CDR2 from the germline V gene are SQVTM and ANQGSEA. The full variable domain, rest sourced from reference TRBV29-1 and TRBJ1-1, is SAVISQKPSRDICQRGTSLTIQCQVDSQVTMMFWYRQQPGQSLTLIATANQGSEATYESGFVIDKFPISRPNLTFSTLTVSNMSPEDSSIYLCSSTEGTTEAFFGQGTRLTVV.

A remark on this clone: Within the sample, other DNA sequences also encode this same CDR3. This rearrangement joins TRBV3-1 (or the pseudogene TRBV3-2) to TRBJ1-2; possibly TRBD1 for D (5 bases). Per germline, CDR1 LGHDT and CDR2 YNNKEL (reference sequence). Trimming pared 1 base from V and 5 bases from J, leaving 11 bases between. The CDR3 extends over 14 amino acids. The CDR3: CASSQVETAYGYTF. Written as DNA, the CDR3 is TGTGCCAGCAGCCAAGTCGAGACAGCATATGGCTACACCTTC.

This sequence joins TRBV30 and TRBJ1-1; 10 positions match TRBD1. There are 17 residues in the CDR3. With V trimmed by 4 bases and J by 0 bases, 11 bases remained unmatched. Germline assignment: CDR1 GTSNPN and CDR2 SVGIG (reference sequence). The CDR3 spells CAWKNSGTGVLNTEAFF. In nucleotides, the CDR3 is TGTGCCTGGAAGAATTCCGGGACAGGGGTCCTGAACACTGAAGCTTTCTTT.

The gene calls are TRBV6-5 and TRBJ2-1, with 12 bases aligning to TRBD1. Unmatched junction bases numbered 5, after V lost 2 bases and J lost 12 bases. The length of the CDR3 is 14 residues. Per germline, CDR1 MNHEY and CDR2 SVGAGI. For the CDR3, the DNA is TGTGCCAGCAGTTACCGACGGGACAGGGGGCTGCAGTTCTTC. Its translation is CASSYRRDRGLQFF.

The gene calls are TRBV5-5 and TRBJ1-5, with a possible D match to TRBD1 (5 bases). V lost 4 bases, J lost 4 bases, and 9 bases lay in between. In germline, CDR1 is SGHKS, CDR2 YYEKEE (reference sequence). This CDR3 region has 13 residues. Here the CDR3 reads CASSPQGNQPQHF. The CDR3 DNA reads as TGTGCCAGCAGCCCCCAGGGAAATCAGCCCCAGCATTTT.

This clone was found once. The CDR3 spells CASKYRGQETQYF. The CDR3 DNA reads TGTGCCAGCAAGTACAGGGGTCAAGAGACCCAGTACTTC. V and J are TRBV2 and TRBJ2-5; 7 bases agree with TRBD1. This CDR3 has 13 residues. V was pared by 7 bases and J by 2 bases, with 4 bases of the junction left unmatched. Germline CDR1 SNHLY, CDR2 FYNNEI.

V and J are TRBV9 and TRBJ2-7, with 7 bases lining up with TRBD1. Trimming removed 4 bases from V and 5 bases from J; junction bases left unmatched: 6. CDR3 length: 13 residues. CDR1 is SGDLS, CDR2 YYNGEE, per germline. In DNA, the CDR3 is TGTGCCAGCAGCAATAGACAGGGCCACGAGCAGTACTTC. It is translated as CASSNRQGHEQYF. Complete variable domain (other parts from reference TRBV9 and TRBJ2-7): DSGVTQTPKHLITATGQRVTLRCSPRSGDLSVYWYQQSLDQGLQFLIQYYNGEERAKGNILERFSAQQFPDLHSELNLSSLELGDSALYFCASSNRQGHEQYFGPGTRLTVT.

This chain joins TRBV11-3 and TRBJ2-2; D possibly corresponds to TRBD1 (5 bases). CDR1 and CDR2 (germline): SGHNT, YENEEA. There are 15 residues in the CDR3. The germline V and J ends were trimmed by 5 bases and 1 base, with 11 bases remaining between them. Here the CDR3 DNA reads TGTGCCAGCAGCGTCCGTACAGGGAACACCGGGGAGCTGTTTTTT. This encodes CASSVRTGNTGELFF.

A few counts support this clone. The sample holds other DNA sequences that translate to the same CDR3. The chain is built from TRBV6-5 and TRBJ1-1; D is possibly TRBD1 (5 bases). The CDR3 spans 14 residues. Germline V gene lookup returns CDR1 MNHEY and CDR2 SVGAGI. V shed 2 bases and J shed 1 base, with 8 bases lying between them. The CDR3 DNA follows: TGTGCCAGCAGTTACGGGGGGACGAACACTGAAGCTTTCTTT. Translation gives CASSYGGTNTEAFF.

The rearrangement links TRBV18 to TRBJ2-5; 10 positions agree with TRBD1. The ends lost 6 bases at V and 4 bases at J; junction bases unmatched: 17. The CDR3 extends over 18 amino acids. Germline-derived CDR1 and CDR2 are KGHSH and LQKENI. Here the CDR3 DNA reads TGTGCCAGCTCCCCGAGACAGGGGGCTGGCGGTTCTGGAGAGACCCAGTACTTC. Residues: CASSPRQGAGGSGETQYF.

The chain combines TRBV28 with TRBJ1-2; D remains unclear. Trimming took 2 bases from V and 1 from J, leaving 8 bases between them. This CDR3 is built from 14 residues. Germline-derived CDR1 and CDR2 are MDHEN and SYDVKM. CDR3 amino acids: CASSLSGRNYGYTF. As DNA, the CDR3 is TGTGCCAGCAGTTTAAGCGGCCGTAACTATGGCTACACCTTC.

The chain joins TRBV24-1 to TRBJ2-1, with 11 bases identical to TRBD2. The length of the CDR3 is 22 residues. The V gene end was trimmed by 4 bases and the J gene end by 0 bases; junction bases not matched to a gene: 19. Germline CDR1 KGHDR, CDR2 SFDVKD. DNA for the CDR3: TGTGCCACCAGTGACCTTAAGAGACTAGCGGGATCTGAGATTGACTCCTACAATGAGCAGTTCTTC. Translation gives CATSDLKRLAGSEIDSYNEQFF.

The rearrangement uses TRBV19 and TRBJ2-6, with D uncertain. This CDR3 comprises 17 residues. The V and J ends lost 7 bases and 0 bases respectively, with 16 bases between them. Germline lookup yields CDR1 LNHDA and CDR2 SQIVND (reference sequence). The CDR3 nucleotides read TGTGCCAGTAATGTGGGAAAGGTTAGCTCTGGGGCCAACGTCCTGACTTTC. Protein: CASNVGKVSSGANVLTF.

The V and J genes are TRBV7-3 and TRBJ2-7; TRBD1 matches 7 bases. Germline trimming cut 5 bases from V and 7 bases from J; bases unmatched to any gene: 8. This CDR3 is built from 13 residues. Germline CDR1 and CDR2: SGHTA and FQGTGA. DNA of the CDR3: TGTGCCAGCAGCCCTGACAGGGTGGGAGAGCAGTACTTC. This translates into CASSPDRVGEQYF.

The rearrangement joins TRBV30 to TRBJ2-7; D is ambiguous. The CDR3 contains 10 residues. CDR1 and CDR2 from the germline V gene are GTSNPN and SVGIG (reference sequence). Between the trimmed V and J ends, which lost 2 bases and 6 bases, there was a span of 5 bases. The CDR3 sequence is CAWSSTEQYF. CDR3 bases: TGTGCCTGGAGTTCAACCGAGCAGTACTTC.

CDR3 sequence reads: CASSAQGVGETQYF. CDR3 DNA sequence: TGTGCCAGCAGCGCACAGGGGGTCGGTGAGACCCAGTACTTC. The chain combines TRBV11-2 with TRBJ2-5, with 8 nucleotides matching TRBD1. Trimming took 5 bases from V and 5 from J; bases not matched to a gene: 7. In germline, CDR1 is SGHAT, CDR2 FQNNGV. The CDR3 is 14 residues long.

This chain joins TRBV2 and TRBJ1-5; a possible D gene is TRBD1 (5 bases). This CDR3 spans 15 amino acids. Looked up from germline, CDR1 is SNHLY and CDR2 is FYNNEI. The V end lost 1 base, the J end lost 7 bases, and 14 bases lay between the germline ends. CDR3 region: CASSEGDGGFQPQHF. For the CDR3, the DNA is TGTGCCAGCAGTGAAGGGGACGGGGGATTCCAGCCCCAGCATTTT.

The V call is TRBV14, the J call TRBJ1-4; 7 nucleotides line up with TRBD1. CDR3 length: 17 residues. J was trimmed by 5 bases and V by 1 base; bases with no gene match: 10. Germline CDR1 is SGHDN and CDR2 is FVKESK. CDR3 amino acids: CASSQVLWDSRNEKLFF. In DNA, the CDR3 is TGTGCCAGCAGCCAAGTTCTATGGGACAGTAGAAATGAAAAACTGTTTTTT.

This chain uses TRBV18 with TRBJ1-1; TRBD1 agrees at 9 bases. V gave up 2 bases and J gave up 1 base; unmatched junction bases: 5. CDR1 is KGHSH and CDR2 is LQKENI in the germline V gene. This CDR3 contains 16 residues. CDR3 nucleotides: TGTGCCAGCTCACCAGCCGGGACAGGGACGAACACTGAAGCTTTCTTT. Protein product: CASSPAGTGTNTEAFF.

This clone was counted a single time. V and J are TRBV5-5 and TRBJ2-5, with 8 bases lining up with TRBD1. V was clipped by 0 bases and J by 5 bases; unmatched bases: 9. Germline V lookup: CDR1 SGHKS, CDR2 YYEKEE (reference sequence). CDR3 length: 16 amino acids. The CDR3 loop reads CASSLAVRGPGETQYF. The CDR3 DNA is TGTGCCAGCAGCTTGGCCGTCAGGGGGCCAGGGGAGACCCAGTACTTC. The entire variable domain, with the rest obtained from reference TRBV5-5 and TRBJ2-5, is as follows: DAGVTQSPTHLIKTRGQQVTLRCSPISGHKSVSWYQQVLGQGPQFIFQYYEKEERGRGNFPDRFSARQFPNYSSELNVNALLLGDSALYLCASSLAVRGPGETQYFGPGTRLLVL.

The V gene is TRBV6-5, the J gene TRBJ2-7; D might be TRBD1 (5 bases). The V end lost 3 bases, the J end lost 4 bases, and 16 bases lay between the germline ends. CDR3 length: 15 residues. Germline V gene lookup returns CDR1 MNHEY and CDR2 SVGAGI. The CDR3 is CASSYSPDKAYEQYF. In DNA form, the CDR3 reads TGTGCCAGCAGTTATAGTCCGGACAAGGCGTACGAGCAGTACTTC.

This clone was seen a single time. The chain employs TRBV28 and TRBJ1-1; D gene ambiguous. This CDR3 is built from 13 residues. Germline-derived CDR1 and CDR2 are MDHEN and SYDVKM. Deletions cut 5 bases from V and 2 bases from J, with 9 bases between. As DNA, the CDR3 is TGTGCCAGCAGTAAGACAACCAACACTGAAGCTTTCTTT. This gives the protein CASSKTTNTEAFF.

The chain joins TRBV24-1 to TRBJ1-2; TRBD1 aligns across 7 bases. Germline values: CDR1 KGHDR, CDR2 SFDVKD. The trim removed 6 bases at V and 4 bases at J, leaving 7 bases unmatched. The CDR3 extends over 14 amino acids. CDR3: CATSSRDRSYGYTF. The CDR3 bases are TGTGCCACCAGTAGCCGGGACAGAAGCTATGGCTACACCTTC.

The chain has TRBV7-2 and TRBJ1-4, with D unclear. Germline V gene sequence: CDR1 SGHTA, CDR2 FQGNSA. The CDR3 runs 14 residues. The germline V and J ends were trimmed by 4 bases and 3 bases, with 9 bases remaining between them. As DNA, the CDR3 is TGTGCCAGCAGCTCGAGACGGTCTAATGAAAAACTGTTTTTT. It specifies CASSSRRSNEKLFF.

J is TRBJ2-7 and V is TRBV5-1; D perhaps matches TRBD2 (5 bases). Germline V gene data show CDR1 as SGHRS and CDR2 as YFSETQ. V was trimmed by 1 base and J by 6 bases, leaving 17 bases between them. CDR3 length: 15 residues. The CDR3 loop reads CASSLSGATTVEQYF. Written as DNA, the CDR3 is TGCGCCAGCAGCTTGAGCGGCGCGACCACTGTCGAGCAGTACTTC. The whole variable domain, filled in from reference TRBV5-1 and TRBJ2-7, reads KAGVTQTPRYLIKTRGQQVTLSCSPISGHRSVSWYQQTPGQGLQFLFEYFSETQRNKGNFPGRFSGRQFSNSRSEMNVSTLELGDSALYLCASSLSGATTVEQYFGPGTRLTVT.

V gene TRBV19 combines with J gene TRBJ1-5; 9 bases line up with TRBD1. Germline V gene data show CDR1 as LNHDA and CDR2 as SQIVND (reference sequence). J gave up 5 bases and V 2 bases, and 7 bases lay outside the gene matches. This CDR3 has 16 residues. CDR3 sequence reads: CASSIRQGEWYQPQHF. CDR3 coding DNA: TGTGCCAGTAGTATACGACAGGGGGAATGGTATCAGCCCCAGCATTTT.

J is TRBJ2-1 and V is TRBV3-1 (or the pseudogene TRBV3-2); 7 bases match TRBD2. This CDR3 contains 17 residues. The junction had 19 bases not matched to a gene; V was cut back by 1 base and J by 13 bases. Germline V gene lookup returns CDR1 LGHDT and CDR2 YNNKEL (reference sequence). In DNA, the CDR3 is TGTGCCAGCAGCCAAGTGGGGGGAGGGACGGTACCCCCCCCACAGTTCTTC. Its translation: CASSQVGGGTVPPPQFF.

The rearrangement joins TRBV15 to TRBJ2-7; tentatively, D is TRBD2 (6 bases). V lost 0 bases, J lost 4 bases, and 10 bases lay in between. CDR1 and CDR2 (germline): LNHNV, YYDKDF (reference sequence). This CDR3 spans 14 amino acids. Here the CDR3 DNA reads TGTGCCACCAGCAGAGATCTGGAGGGGTACGAGCAGTACTTC. Translating it yields CATSRDLEGYEQYF.

The chain is built from TRBV19 and TRBJ1-1; D is uncertain. This CDR3 has 14 amino acids. With 7 bases removed from V and 9 bases from J, the gap between germline ends came to 21 bases. Germline loops: CDR1 LNHDA, CDR2 SQIVND (reference sequence). CDR3 in amino acids: CASTGKSEARKAFF. In DNA, the CDR3 is TGTGCCAGTACGGGGAAATCGGAGGCGAGAAAAGCTTTCTTT.

CDR3 nucleotides: TGTGCCAGCAGCGTACCGGGTAGAAACACCATATATTTT. Translated, it gives CASSVPGRNTIYF. The chain employs TRBV9 and TRBJ1-3; unclear D gene. Germline CDR1 is SGDLS and CDR2 is YYNGEE. With 1 base removed from V and 5 bases from J, the gap between germline ends came to 7 bases. CDR3 length: 13 residues.

The chain has TRBV6-2 or TRBV6-3 and TRBJ2-1, with 8 bases aligning to TRBD2. V lost 5 bases to trimming and J lost 2 bases; unmatched junction nucleotides: 11. The CDR3 spans 17 residues. Germline CDR1 reads MNHEY; CDR2 reads SVGEGT. CDR3 sequence (DNA): TGTGCCAGCAGTAGGAGGTTTAACGGGGGGGCCTACAATGAGCAGTTCTTC. It specifies CASSRRFNGGAYNEQFF.